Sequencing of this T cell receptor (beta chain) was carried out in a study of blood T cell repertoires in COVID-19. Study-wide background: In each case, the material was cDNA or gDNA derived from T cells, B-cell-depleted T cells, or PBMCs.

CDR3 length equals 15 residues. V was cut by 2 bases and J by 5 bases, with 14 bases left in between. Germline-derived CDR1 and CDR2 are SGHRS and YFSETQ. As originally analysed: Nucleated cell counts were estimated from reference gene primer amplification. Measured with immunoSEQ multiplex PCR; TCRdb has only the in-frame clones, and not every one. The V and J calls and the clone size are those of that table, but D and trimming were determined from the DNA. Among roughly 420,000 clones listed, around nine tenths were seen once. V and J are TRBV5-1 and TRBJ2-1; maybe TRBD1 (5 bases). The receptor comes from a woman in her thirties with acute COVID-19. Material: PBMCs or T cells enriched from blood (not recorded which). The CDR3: CASSFRVPLNNEQFF. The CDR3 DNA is TGCGCCAGCAGCTTCAGGGTTCCCCTCAACAATGAGCAGTTCTTC.